The next 7 T cell receptor beta chains were all read from a single sample in a study of beta chain features in type 1 diabetes. The antigens these receptors bind are not known. Study findings and constraints: Among patients with Type 1 diabetes, TCRB CDR3s were moderately but significantly shorter in every one of the four CD4+ subsets.

Expressed TCRB transcripts were sequenced because the isolated RNA had all been reverse transcribed beforehand. TCRdb's copy holds only in-frame clones and misses some; the assay was immunoSEQ multiplex PCR. The data show about 370,000 clones, with 8.5% to 10% seen just once and 0.55% to 0.75% held by the top ten. The sequenced material came from central memory CD4+ T cells from blood. The receptor set was obtained from a man younger than 45 with type 1 diabetes.

This clone appeared many times. In the same sample, other DNA sequences code for this CDR3. This chain links TRBV18 with TRBJ1-2; D is possibly TRBD1 (6 bases). Trimming left V 3 bases short and J 2 bases short, with 13 bases between. Germline lookup yields CDR1 KGHSH and CDR2 LQKENI. This CDR3 is 15 amino acids long. CDR3 sequence: CASSPTGMTNYGYTF. As DNA, the CDR3 is TGTGCCAGCTCACCCACAGGGATGACGAACTATGGCTACACCTTC.

Worth noting for this clone: Other DNA sequences in this specimen translate into the identical CDR3. The chain uses TRBV5-1 and TRBJ1-2, with D perhaps TRBD1 (5 bases). Germline V lookup: CDR1 SGHRS, CDR2 YFSETQ. This CDR3 is 14 amino acids long. Deletions cut 0 bases from V and 2 bases from J, with 8 bases between. The CDR3 region has the DNA TGCGCCAGCAGCTTGGGAGGGGAGAACTATGGCTACACCTTC. Protein sequence: CASSLGGENYGYTF.

In this sample, this clone turned up many times. Just one base apart from a much larger clone, this may be a read error. The sample contains more than one DNA sequence encoding this CDR3. This chain connects TRBV7-9 to TRBJ2-7; the D is unclear. CDR3 length: 11 residues. V gave up 5 bases and J gave up 0 bases, with 2 bases separating them. Germline V gene data show CDR1 as SEHNR and CDR2 as FQNEAQ (reference sequence). The CDR3 protein is CASSLSYEQYF. The CDR3 bases are TGTGCCAGCAGCCTCTCCTACGAGCAGTACTTC. The variable domain in full, completed from reference TRBV7-9 and TRBJ2-7, reads DTGVSQNPRHKITKRGQNVTFRCDPISEHNRLYWYRQTLGQGPEFLTYFQNEAQLEKSRLLSDRFSAERPKGSFSTLEIQRTEQGDSAMYLCASSLSYEQYFGPGTRLTVT.

V usage is TRBV18 and J usage is TRBJ2-5, with D uncertain. Germline V gene sequence: CDR1 KGHSH, CDR2 LQKENI. The CDR3 is made up of 14 amino acids. With 3 bases removed from V and 5 bases from J, the gap between germline ends came to 13 bases. CDR3 loop: CASSPQDSAETQYF. The CDR3 DNA reads TGTGCCAGCTCACCCCAAGACTCGGCGGAGACCCAGTACTTC.

The chain joins TRBV5-4 to TRBJ1-2; unclear D gene. The CDR3 consists of 14 residues. Germline CDR1 SGHNT, CDR2 YYREEE (reference sequence). V was shortened by 4 bases and J by 7 bases, with 17 bases between the two germline ends. The CDR3 DNA follows: TGTGCCAGCAGCGCTACCGGGCGGGGTCTTGGCTACACCTTC. It translates to CASSATGRGLGYTF.

A few counts support this clone. This chain links TRBV30 with TRBJ2-6, with TRBD1 identical over 8 bases. The CDR3 runs to 17 residues. The ends lost 5 bases at V and 0 bases at J; junction bases unmatched: 9. Germline CDR1 GTSNPN, CDR2 SVGIG (reference sequence). The CDR3: CAWGTGKSFSGANVLTF. CDR3 bases: TGTGCCTGGGGGACAGGTAAAAGTTTCTCTGGGGCCAACGTCCTGACTTTC.

This clone was observed many times. One end of the junction does not line up with germline, which may come from a read error. The chain links TRBV7-9 to TRBJ2-3; TRBD2 aligns across 11 bases. The germline V gene has CDR1 SEHNR and CDR2 FQNEAQ (reference sequence). The CDR3 sequence is 13 residues long. The CDR3 coding sequence is TGTGCCAGCAGCTCCCGGACTAGCGGGCCCCCAAATTTT. It translates to CASSSRTSGPPNF. Full variable domain (rest looked up from reference TRBV7-9 and TRBJ2-3): DTGVSQNPRHKITKRGQNVTFRCDPISEHNRLYWYRQTLGQGPEFLTYFQNEAQLEKSRLLSDRFSAERPKGSFSTLEIQRTEQGDSAMYLCASSSRTSGPPNFGPGTRLTVL.